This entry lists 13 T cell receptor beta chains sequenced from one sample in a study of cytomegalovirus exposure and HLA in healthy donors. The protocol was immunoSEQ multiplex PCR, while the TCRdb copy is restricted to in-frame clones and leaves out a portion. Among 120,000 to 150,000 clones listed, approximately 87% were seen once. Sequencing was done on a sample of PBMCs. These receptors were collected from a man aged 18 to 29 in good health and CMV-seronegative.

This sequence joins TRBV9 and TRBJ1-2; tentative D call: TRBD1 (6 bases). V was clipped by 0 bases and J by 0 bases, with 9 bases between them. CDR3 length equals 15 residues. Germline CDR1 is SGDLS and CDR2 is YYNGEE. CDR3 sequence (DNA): TGTGCCAGCAGCGTAGCGACAGGAGCTAACTATGGCTACACCTTC. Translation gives CASSVATGANYGYTF.

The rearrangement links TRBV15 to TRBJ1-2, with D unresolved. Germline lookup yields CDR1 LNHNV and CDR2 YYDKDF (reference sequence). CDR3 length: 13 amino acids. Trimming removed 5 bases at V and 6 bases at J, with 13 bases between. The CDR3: CATSDGPDDGYTF. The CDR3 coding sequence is TGTGCCACCAGCGATGGCCCAGATGATGGCTACACCTTC.

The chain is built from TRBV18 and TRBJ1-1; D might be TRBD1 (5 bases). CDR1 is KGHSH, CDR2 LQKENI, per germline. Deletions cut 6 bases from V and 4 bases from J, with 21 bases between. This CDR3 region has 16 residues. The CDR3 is CASSIARQGQGTEAFF. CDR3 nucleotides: TGTGCCAGCTCGATCGCCCGGCAGGGCCAGGGCACTGAAGCTTTCTTT.

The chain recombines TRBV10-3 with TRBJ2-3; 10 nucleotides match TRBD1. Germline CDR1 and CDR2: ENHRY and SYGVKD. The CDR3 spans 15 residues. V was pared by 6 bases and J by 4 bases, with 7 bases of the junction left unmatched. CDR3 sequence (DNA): TGTGCCATCAGGGCCGGACAGGGGGAATCAGATACGCAGTATTTT. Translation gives CAIRAGQGESDTQYF.

CDR3 sequence reads: CARTGYGYTF. CDR3 DNA: TGTGCCAGGACAGGGTATGGCTACACCTTC. V and J are TRBV27 and TRBJ1-2; 7 positions agree with TRBD1. V dropped 9 bases and J dropped 5; count of bases not matched to a gene: 0. CDR3 length: 10 residues. Germline CDR1 and CDR2: MNHEY and SMNVEV (reference sequence).

The DNA for the CDR3 is TGTGCCAGCAGTTTCCTAGCGGGGGTTCCCAATGAGCAGTTCTTC. Amino acids: CASSFLAGVPNEQFF. J is TRBJ2-1 and V is TRBV27, with TRBD2 matching over 10 bases. Unmatched junction bases numbered 5, after V lost 3 bases and J lost 6 bases. The CDR3 runs 15 residues. The germline CDR1 and CDR2 sequences are MNHEY and SMNVEV (reference sequence).

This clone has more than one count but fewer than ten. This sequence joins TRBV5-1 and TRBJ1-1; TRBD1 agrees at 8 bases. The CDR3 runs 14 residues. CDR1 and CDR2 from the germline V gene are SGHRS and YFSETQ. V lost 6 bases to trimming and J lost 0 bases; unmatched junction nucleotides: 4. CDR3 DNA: TGCGCCAGCAACGGACAGGGCATGAACACTGAAGCTTTCTTT. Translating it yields CASNGQGMNTEAFF.

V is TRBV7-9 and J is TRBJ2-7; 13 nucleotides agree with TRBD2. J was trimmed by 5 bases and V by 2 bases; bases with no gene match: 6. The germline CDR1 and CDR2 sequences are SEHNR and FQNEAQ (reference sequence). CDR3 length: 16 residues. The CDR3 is CASSLLGTSGAHEQYF. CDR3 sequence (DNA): TGTGCCAGCAGCTTACTGGGGACTAGCGGGGCTCACGAGCAGTACTTC.

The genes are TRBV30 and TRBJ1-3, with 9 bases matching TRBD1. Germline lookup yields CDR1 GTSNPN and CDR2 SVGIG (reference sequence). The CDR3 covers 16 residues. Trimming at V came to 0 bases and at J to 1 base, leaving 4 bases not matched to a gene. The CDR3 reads CAWSVKQGASGNTIYF. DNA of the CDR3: TGTGCCTGGAGTGTGAAACAGGGGGCGTCTGGAAACACCATATATTTT.

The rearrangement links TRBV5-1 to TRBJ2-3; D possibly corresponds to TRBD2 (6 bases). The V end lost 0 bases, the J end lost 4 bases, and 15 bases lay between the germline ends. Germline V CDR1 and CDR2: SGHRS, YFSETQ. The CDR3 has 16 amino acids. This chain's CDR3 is CASSLVAGSGPDTQYF. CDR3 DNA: TGCGCCAGCAGCTTGGTTGCGGGGTCGGGCCCAGATACGCAGTATTTT.

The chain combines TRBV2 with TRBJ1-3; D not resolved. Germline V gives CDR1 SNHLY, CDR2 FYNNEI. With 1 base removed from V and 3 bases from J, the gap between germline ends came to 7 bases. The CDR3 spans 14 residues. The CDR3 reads CASSEGTVGNTIYF. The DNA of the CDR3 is TGTGCCAGCAGTGAAGGAACAGTTGGAAACACCATATATTTT.

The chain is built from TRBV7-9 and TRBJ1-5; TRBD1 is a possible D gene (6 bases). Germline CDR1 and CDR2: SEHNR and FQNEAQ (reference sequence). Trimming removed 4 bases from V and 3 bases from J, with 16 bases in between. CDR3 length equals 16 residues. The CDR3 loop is CASSSPETGLNQPQHF. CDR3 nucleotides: TGTGCCAGCAGCTCCCCAGAGACAGGACTCAATCAGCCCCAGCATTTT.

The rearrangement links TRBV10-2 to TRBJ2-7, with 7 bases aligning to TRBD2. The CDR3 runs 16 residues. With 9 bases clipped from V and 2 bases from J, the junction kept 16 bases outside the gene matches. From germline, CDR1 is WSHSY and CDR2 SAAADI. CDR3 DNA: TGCGCCAGAAACCCACCAGGGCTAGCGGTAACCTACGAGCAGTACTTC. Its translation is CARNPPGLAVTYEQYF.